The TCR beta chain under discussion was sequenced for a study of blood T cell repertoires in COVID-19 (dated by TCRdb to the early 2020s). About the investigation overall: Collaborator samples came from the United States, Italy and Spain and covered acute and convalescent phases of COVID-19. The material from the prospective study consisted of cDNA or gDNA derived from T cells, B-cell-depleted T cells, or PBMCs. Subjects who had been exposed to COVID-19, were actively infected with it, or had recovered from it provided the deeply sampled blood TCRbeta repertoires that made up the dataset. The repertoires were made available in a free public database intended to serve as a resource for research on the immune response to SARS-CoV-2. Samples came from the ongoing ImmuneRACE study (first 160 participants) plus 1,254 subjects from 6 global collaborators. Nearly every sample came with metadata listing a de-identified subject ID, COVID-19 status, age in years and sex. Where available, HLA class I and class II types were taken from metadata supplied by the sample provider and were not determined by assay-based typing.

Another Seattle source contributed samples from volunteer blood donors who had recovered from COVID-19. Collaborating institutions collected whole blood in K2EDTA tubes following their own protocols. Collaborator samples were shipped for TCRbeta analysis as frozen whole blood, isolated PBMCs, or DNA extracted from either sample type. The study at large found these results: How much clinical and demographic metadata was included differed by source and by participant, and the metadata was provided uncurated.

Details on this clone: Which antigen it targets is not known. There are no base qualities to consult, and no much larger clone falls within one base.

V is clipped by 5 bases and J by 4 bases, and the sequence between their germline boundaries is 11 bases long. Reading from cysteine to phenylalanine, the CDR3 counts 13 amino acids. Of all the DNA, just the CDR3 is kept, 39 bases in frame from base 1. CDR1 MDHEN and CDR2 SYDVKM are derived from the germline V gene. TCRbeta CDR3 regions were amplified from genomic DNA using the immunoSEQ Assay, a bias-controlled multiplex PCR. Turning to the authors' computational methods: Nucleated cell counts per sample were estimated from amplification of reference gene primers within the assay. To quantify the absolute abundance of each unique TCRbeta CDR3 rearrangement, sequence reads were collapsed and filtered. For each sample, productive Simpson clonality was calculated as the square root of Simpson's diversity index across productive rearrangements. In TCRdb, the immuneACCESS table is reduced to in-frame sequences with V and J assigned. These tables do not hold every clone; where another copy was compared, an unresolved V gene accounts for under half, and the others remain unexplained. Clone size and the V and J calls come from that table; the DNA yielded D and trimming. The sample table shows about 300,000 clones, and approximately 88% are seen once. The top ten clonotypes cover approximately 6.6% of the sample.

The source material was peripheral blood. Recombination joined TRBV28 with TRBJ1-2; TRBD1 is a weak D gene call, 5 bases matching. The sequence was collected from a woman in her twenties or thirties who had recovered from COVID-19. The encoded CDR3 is CASSDSPFYGYTF. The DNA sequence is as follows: TGTGCCAGCAGTGACAGCCCGTTCTATGGCTACACCTTC.